The subject of this entry is one T cell receptor beta chain. In the authors' workflow: Estimated nucleated cell counts came from reference gene primer amplification. Clones were read by immunoSEQ multiplex PCR, and TCRdb kept only the in-frame ones, dropping some. That table is the source of V, J and clone size, and D and trimming were worked out from the DNA. The sample lists around 270,000 clones, about 80% occurring once. This sample was included in a study of blood T cell repertoires in COVID-19. CDR3 length: 12 residues. V shed 4 bases and J shed 1 base, with 5 bases lying between them. The V gene's germline CDR1 is SGHTA and CDR2 FQGNSA. Those enrolled in Seattle joined during active infection and were followed longitudinally afterward.

Sequencing input: peripheral blood. The rearrangement links TRBV7-2 to TRBJ2-7; D not resolved. The sequence was collected from an older person with COVID-19, enrolled during active disease. The CDR3 DNA reads as TGTGCCAGCAGCTCACTATCCTACGAGCAGTACTTC. Translated: CASSSLSYEQYF.